This T cell receptor beta chain was profiled in a study of early T cells in non-severe SARS-CoV-2 infection. The overall study: Sequencing of bulk RNA from unsorted whole blood was done, without chain pairing. General study points: There was a bias toward anti-spike CD8 responses in VDJdb matching, which missed private and CD4 specificities.

This clonotype was recorded at least ten times. Antigen: not known. The TCR library protocol attached unique molecular identifiers to the individual cDNA molecules. Each CDR3 protein is one row after TCRdb ran MiXCR on the 5' RACE reads. Among tens of thousands of distinct CDR3 sequences listed, roughly 8.2% were seen once. The V gene end was trimmed by 5 bases and the J gene end by 0 bases; junction bases not matched to a gene: 3. Germline CDR1 SGHAT, CDR2 FQNNGV. CDR3 length equals 15 residues. J is TRBJ2-3 and V is TRBV11-2, with TRBD2 identical over 9 bases. The source material was whole blood. The source of this sequence is an adult who was a healthcare worker with PCR-confirmed SARS-CoV-2 infection or an uninfected control (not recorded which). The CDR3 here is CASSPTSGSTDTQYF. The CDR3 nucleotides are TGTGCCAGCAGCCCAACTAGCGGGAGCACAGATACGCAGTATTTT.